The 25 T cell receptor beta chains in this list originate from one sample, sequenced in a study of T-cell memory formation after mild COVID-19. One entry per CDR3 protein, called by TCRdb with MiXCR from the 5' RACE reads. The table shows about 360,000 distinct CDR3 sequences, with around 15% occurring only once. Sequenced input: PBMCs or a T cell subset sorted from them (not recorded which). These receptors all come from a man younger than 30 who had mild COVID-19 (a few samples of this study predate the infection). Cell type and time point are not known.

The chain is built from TRBV6-5 and TRBJ2-1; TRBD2 matches at 9 bases. This CDR3 comprises 17 residues. V was clipped by 7 bases and J by 4 bases; unmatched bases: 14. Germline V gene sequence: CDR1 MNHEY, CDR2 SVGAGI. For the CDR3, the DNA is TGTGCCAGCACTCCAGGAAGCGGGGGGCCGGGGTACAATGAGCAGTTCTTC. This sequence encodes CASTPGSGGPGYNEQFF.

This chain joins TRBV24-1 and TRBJ2-3, with 12 bases fitting TRBD2. This CDR3 contains 20 residues. V trimming: 4 bases; J trimming: 6 bases; junction bases outside the gene matches: 19. Germline assignment: CDR1 KGHDR and CDR2 SFDVKD. The CDR3 DNA sequence: TGTGCCACCAGTGACCCCCAGGCCCCGACTAGCGGGGGATTCGGGGATACGCAGTATTTT. This translates into CATSDPQAPTSGGFGDTQYF.

This clonotype was seen only a few times. The CDR3 loop is CASSSRGWYEQYF. DNA of the CDR3: TGTGCCAGCAGTTCGAGGGGTTGGTACGAGCAGTACTTC. This rearrangement joins TRBV6-2 or TRBV6-3 to TRBJ2-7; D tentatively fits TRBD1 or TRBD2 (5 bases each). The CDR3 extends over 13 amino acids. V lost 4 bases and J lost 4, with 11 bases in between. The V gene's germline CDR1 is MNHEY and CDR2 SVGEGT.

The sample holds a few counts of this clonotype. The genes are TRBV28 and TRBJ2-3; D is unclear. The germline V gene has CDR1 MDHEN and CDR2 SYDVKM. V was trimmed by 2 bases and J by 6 bases, leaving 9 bases between them. The CDR3 extends over 13 amino acids. CDR3 region: CASSLLEYDTQYF. In DNA form, the CDR3 reads TGTGCCAGCAGTTTACTAGAGTATGATACGCAGTATTTT. Full variable domain (remainder filled in from reference TRBV28 and TRBJ2-3): DVKVTQSSRYLVKRTGEKVFLECVQDMDHENMFWYRQDPGLGLRLIYFSYDVKMKEKGDIPEGYSVSREKKERFSLILESASTNQTSMYLCASSLLEYDTQYFGPGTRLTVL.

The chain has TRBV4-3 and TRBJ2-2, with D perhaps TRBD1 (6 bases). Germline V gene sequence: CDR1 LGHNA, CDR2 YSLEER. The CDR3 sequence is 16 residues long. Deletions cut 3 bases from V and 7 bases from J, with 18 bases between. The CDR3 is CASSHVHRDIDGELFF. The CDR3 DNA is TGCGCCAGCAGCCATGTACACCGGGACATAGACGGGGAGCTGTTTTTT.

This clonotype was recorded many times. The V call is TRBV4-3, the J call TRBJ2-5; D is tentatively TRBD1 or TRBD2 (5 bases each). The ends were cut back, 1 base at V and 5 bases at J, with 11 bases in the middle. Per germline, CDR1 LGHNA and CDR2 YSLEER. CDR3 size: 14 residues. The CDR3 coding sequence is TGCGCCAGCAGCCAAGGCCAGGGCGGGGAGACCCAGTACTTC. Amino acid sequence: CASSQGQGGETQYF.

There are a few counts of this clonotype. The chain employs TRBV20-1 and TRBJ2-1; 11 nucleotides match TRBD2. The CDR3 is made up of 14 amino acids. Germline loops: CDR1 DFQATT, CDR2 SNEGSKA (reference sequence). The ends lost 6 bases at V and 6 bases at J; junction bases unmatched: 7. CDR3 in DNA: TGCAGTGCGGCTTTAGCGGGGGGGCGCAATGAGCAGTTCTTC. Translation: CSAALAGGRNEQFF.

This clonotype has a handful of counts. V and J are TRBV30 and TRBJ1-1; D unresolved. Per the germline V gene, CDR1 is GTSNPN and CDR2 is SVGIG (reference sequence). V was pared by 5 bases and J by 11 bases, with 12 bases between. This CDR3 is 10 amino acids long. CDR3 sequence: CAWVGPLAFF. CDR3 coding DNA: TGTGCCTGGGTAGGACCTCTGGCTTTCTTT.

The chain is built from TRBV12-3 or TRBV12-4 and TRBJ1-2; 7 bases match TRBD1. The CDR3 sequence is 12 residues long. The V and J ends lost 2 bases and 8 bases, in that order; junction bases with no gene match: 2. CDR3: CASSLQGEGYTF. CDR3 bases: TGTGCCAGCAGTTTACAGGGGGAAGGCTACACCTTC.

This chain joins TRBV6-5 and TRBJ2-1, with 10 bases aligning to TRBD1. V gave up 5 bases and J gave up 6 bases; unmatched junction bases: 10. Germline V gene lookup returns CDR1 MNHEY and CDR2 SVGAGI. CDR3 size: 16 residues. The chain's CDR3 is CASSPVETGGFNEQFF. The CDR3 DNA sequence: TGTGCCAGCAGTCCCGTGGAGACAGGGGGCTTCAATGAGCAGTTCTTC.

This chain connects TRBV4-3 to TRBJ2-1; no clear D gene. Trimming pared 7 bases from V and 7 bases from J, leaving 11 bases between. The CDR3 length is 12 residues. The V gene's germline CDR1 is LGHNA and CDR2 YSLEER. The CDR3 loop is CASTSLRNEQFF. CDR3 bases: TGCGCCAGCACCTCATTGAGGAATGAGCAGTTCTTC.

This clonotype was observed a handful of times. This sequence joins TRBV7-2 and TRBJ1-6; D is perhaps TRBD1 (6 bases). The CDR3 is 15 amino acids. Germline values: CDR1 SGHTA, CDR2 FQGNSA. V was pared by 7 bases and J by 2 bases, with 12 bases between. CDR3 in DNA: TGTGCCAGCAAGAGGGGGGCTACCTATAATTCACCCCTCCACTTT. Translating gives CASKRGATYNSPLHF.

This clonotype was seen more than once but under ten times. The chain has TRBV7-2 and TRBJ1-1; D remains ambiguous. V was cut by 1 base and J by 1 base, with 7 bases left in between. The V gene's germline CDR1 is SGHTA and CDR2 FQGNSA. This CDR3 has 14 amino acids. The CDR3 here is CASSLELTNTEAFF. CDR3 bases: TGTGCCAGCAGCTTAGAACTCACGAACACTGAAGCTTTCTTT.

This clonotype has at least ten counts. This rearrangement joins TRBV12-3 or TRBV12-4 to TRBJ2-1; possible D gene TRBD2, 5 bases. The CDR3 is 14 amino acids. V shed 2 bases and J shed 6 bases, with 11 bases lying between them. The CDR3 sequence: CASSLRGSSNEQFF. In nucleotides, the CDR3 is TGTGCCAGCAGTTTACGGGGTAGTAGCAATGAGCAGTTCTTC.

At least ten counts were recorded for this clonotype. The chain uses TRBV7-9 and TRBJ2-2; D is perhaps TRBD2 (5 bases). The CDR3 loop spans 14 amino acids. Germline-derived CDR1 and CDR2 are SEHNR and FQNEAQ (reference sequence). The V gene lost 7 bases and the J gene lost 5 bases, with 14 bases spanning the gap. The CDR3, as DNA: TGTGCCAGCACACAACCGGGGAGAACCGGGGAGCTGTTTTTT. Translated, it gives CASTQPGRTGELFF.

Written as DNA, the CDR3 is TGTGCCAGCAGCGCCCCAGCGGGGGTCGGCACAGATACGCAGTATTTT. This sequence encodes CASSAPAGVGTDTQYF. The V and J genes are TRBV7-9 and TRBJ2-3, with TRBD2 matching 8 bases. The CDR3 consists of 16 residues. With V trimmed by 5 bases and J by 1 base, 8 bases remained unmatched. CDR1 is SEHNR, CDR2 FQNEAQ, per germline (reference sequence).

This clonotype was found a few times. CDR3 sequence: CASYYRPDTQYF. CDR3 coding DNA: TGTGCCAGCTACTACCGTCCAGATACGCAGTATTTT. The J gene is TRBJ2-3, the V gene TRBV2; no firm D call. The CDR3 runs to 12 residues. CDR1 is SNHLY and CDR2 is FYNNEI in the germline V gene. The ends were cut back, 8 bases at V and 4 bases at J, with 10 bases in the middle.

J is TRBJ1-1 and V is TRBV4-3; D unresolved. The CDR3 is 16 amino acids. Germline V CDR1 and CDR2: LGHNA, YSLEER. Trimming removed 0 bases from V and 1 base from J, with 12 bases in between. The CDR3 loop reads CASSQEIGGGNTEAFF. The CDR3 DNA reads TGCGCCAGCAGCCAAGAGATAGGTGGCGGGAACACTGAAGCTTTCTTT.

The V gene is TRBV6-5, the J gene TRBJ2-3; D remains unclear. CDR3 size: 13 residues. V was pared by 0 bases and J by 4 bases, with 5 bases between. CDR1 and CDR2 from the germline V gene are MNHEY and SVGAGI. Here the CDR3 DNA reads TGTGCCAGCAGTTACTCCGGAGCAGATACGCAGTATTTT. Translated: CASSYSGADTQYF.

There are many counts of this clonotype. The chain recombines TRBV10-3 with TRBJ2-3; either TRBD1 or TRBD2 may supply D (6 bases each). Germline V gives CDR1 ENHRY, CDR2 SYGVKD. This CDR3 has 13 residues. V shed 8 bases and J shed 2 bases, with 11 bases lying between them. The CDR3 protein is CAILGGPTDTQYF. The CDR3 DNA is TGTGCCATCCTGGGGGGCCCCACAGATACGCAGTATTTT.

This clonotype occurred a few times. The chain has TRBV14 and TRBJ1-1; weak D call: TRBD1 (5 bases). Per the germline V gene, CDR1 is SGHDN and CDR2 is FVKESK. The CDR3 sequence is 13 residues long. Trimming took off 0 bases at V and 5 bases at J, with 7 bases between the two ends. CDR3 sequence reads: CASSQDRETEAFF. In nucleotides, the CDR3 is TGTGCCAGCAGCCAAGACAGGGAAACTGAAGCTTTCTTT.

This clonotype was counted only a few times. V is TRBV4-1 and J is TRBJ2-7, with D tentatively TRBD2 (6 bases). CDR1 is MGHRA and CDR2 is YSYEKL in the germline V gene. The CDR3 is made up of 12 amino acids. With 1 base removed from V and 7 bases from J, the gap between germline ends came to 8 bases. CDR3 DNA: TGCGCCAGCAGCCAAGTCGGAGGGGAGCAGTACGTC. Encoded protein: CASSQVGGEQYV.

This clonotype was seen ten or more times. The J gene is TRBJ2-7, the V gene TRBV21-1. TRBV21-1 is deemed a pseudogene. The CDR3 is made up of 15 amino acids. The CDR3 is CASSTSYRSSYEQYV. The CDR3 coding sequence is TGTGCCAGCAGCACATCCTACCGGAGCTCCTACGAGCAGTACGTC.

This clonotype was observed a few times. The rearrangement joins TRBV3-1 to TRBJ1-2; D uncertain. Trimming took 2 bases from V and 7 from J, leaving 11 bases between them. Germline values: CDR1 LGHDT, CDR2 YNNKEL (reference sequence). The CDR3 is 13 residues long. The CDR3 loop reads CASSQSRIGGYTF. In DNA, the CDR3 is TGTGCCAGCAGCCAAAGTCGAATCGGTGGCTACACCTTC.

The CDR3 is CASSTATGPYGYTF. DNA of the CDR3: TGTGCCAGCAGCACTGCGACAGGGCCCTATGGCTACACCTTC. The V call is TRBV7-2, the J call TRBJ1-2, with 7 bases that match TRBD1. The CDR3 is made up of 14 amino acids. V gave up 5 bases and J gave up 4 bases; unmatched junction bases: 7. Germline CDR1 SGHTA, CDR2 FQGNSA.